Listed below are T cell receptor beta chains from one sample, sequenced in a study of TIL therapy for anti-PD-1-resistant metastatic lung cancer. Assay: immunoSEQ multiplex PCR; the TCRdb copy retains only in-frame clones and omits some. The table has approximately 50,000 clones, 79% seen once. The starting material was blood, obtained at baseline. The receptors come from a man between 65 and 80 years old with non-small cell lung cancer. CDR3s include the opening cysteine and the closing phenylalanine or tryptophan. Fields, in order: CDR3 protein, CDR3 DNA, V gene, J gene, D gene, clone size. The D gene is left open where the match is weak. Rows give clone size only sometimes, using once, few, many, or a class for an expanded clone.

cdr3_aa: CATSRAGGTQETQYF; cdr3_nt: TGTGCCACCAGCAGAGCCGGTGGTACGCAAGAGACCCAGTACTTC; v_call: TRBV15; j_call: TRBJ2-5; d_call: -; clone_size: -
cdr3_aa: CASGERRGTQYF; cdr3_nt: TGTGCCAGCGGCGAGCGTCGGGGGACCCAGTACTTC; v_call: TRBV2; j_call: TRBJ2-5; d_call: -; clone_size: -
cdr3_aa: CASSEVGGGRQPQHF; cdr3_nt: TGTGCCAGCAGTGAAGTTGGGGGGGGGCGTCAGCCCCAGCATTTT; v_call: TRBV2; j_call: TRBJ1-5; d_call: -; clone_size: -
cdr3_aa: CASSRMASGVTNTGELFF; cdr3_nt: TGTGCCAGCAGTAGGATGGCTAGCGGAGTGACGAACACCGGGGAGCTGTTTTTT; v_call: TRBV2; j_call: TRBJ2-2; d_call: TRBD2; clone_size: -
cdr3_aa: CASRKGRRETQYF; cdr3_nt: TGTGCCAGCAGAAAGGGGCGCCGGGAGACCCAGTACTTC; v_call: TRBV6-5; j_call: TRBJ2-5; d_call: -; clone_size: -
cdr3_aa: CASRLGDTARETQYF; cdr3_nt: TGTGCCAGCAGGTTGGGAGACACCGCGCGAGAGACCCAGTACTTC; v_call: TRBV2; j_call: TRBJ2-5; d_call: -; clone_size: -
cdr3_aa: CASSATGSSGGNEKLFF; cdr3_nt: TGTGCCAGCAGCGCTACAGGTTCCAGCGGAGGTAATGAAAAACTGTTTTTT; v_call: TRBV9; j_call: TRBJ1-4; d_call: -; clone_size: -
cdr3_aa: CASSIFPGDSQGETQYF; cdr3_nt: TGTGCCAGTAGTATCTTCCCGGGGGATTCTCAAGGAGAGACCCAGTACTTC; v_call: TRBV19; j_call: TRBJ2-5; d_call: -; clone_size: -
cdr3_aa: CASGDSRRSPLHF; cdr3_nt: TGTGCCAGCGGAGACAGCAGACGGTCACCCCTCCACTTT; v_call: TRBV13; j_call: TRBJ1-6; d_call: -; clone_size: -
cdr3_aa: CASRTGGRTEAFF; cdr3_nt: TGTGCCAGCAGGACAGGGGGCAGGACTGAAGCTTTCTTT; v_call: TRBV2; j_call: TRBJ1-1; d_call: TRBD1; clone_size: -
cdr3_aa: CASSPGTRGEQYF; cdr3_nt: TGTGCCAGCTCCCCCGGGACTAGGGGCGAGCAGTACTTC; v_call: TRBV18; j_call: TRBJ2-7; d_call: TRBD2; clone_size: few
cdr3_aa: CATSRGSIVGQGQYF; cdr3_nt: TGTGCCACCAGCAGAGGATCCATCGTCGGGCAGGGTCAGTACTTC; v_call: TRBV15; j_call: TRBJ2-7; d_call: -; clone_size: -
cdr3_aa: CASSPRTGSSGNTIYF; cdr3_nt: TGTGCCAGCAGCCCTCGGACCGGGAGCTCTGGAAACACCATATATTTT; v_call: TRBV7-8; j_call: TRBJ1-3; d_call: -; clone_size: -
cdr3_aa: CASSSLAGVSRNEQFF; cdr3_nt: TGTGCCAGCAGTTCCCTTGCGGGAGTTAGTAGAAATGAGCAGTTCTTC; v_call: TRBV6-5; j_call: TRBJ2-1; d_call: TRBD2; clone_size: -
cdr3_aa: CASSLYGDRGPLNYDEQYF; cdr3_nt: TGTGCCAGCAGCCTCTACGGGGACAGGGGCCCCTTAAACTACGACGAGCAGTACTTC; v_call: TRBV7-2; j_call: TRBJ2-7; d_call: TRBD1; clone_size: -
cdr3_aa: CASSSRDRGETQYF; cdr3_nt: TGCGCCAGCAGCAGCCGGGACAGGGGTGAGACCCAGTACTTC; v_call: TRBV5-1; j_call: TRBJ2-5; d_call: TRBD1; clone_size: -
cdr3_aa: CASSLGTGAITDTQYF; cdr3_nt: TGTGCCAGCAGCTTAGGGACAGGGGCGATCACAGATACGCAGTATTTT; v_call: TRBV7-3; j_call: TRBJ2-3; d_call: TRBD1; clone_size: -
cdr3_aa: CASSSSTEAFF; cdr3_nt: TGTGCCAGCAGCTCCTCCACTGAAGCTTTCTTT; v_call: TRBV5-8; j_call: TRBJ1-1; d_call: -; clone_size: once
cdr3_aa: CASSLGAAGTNTEAFF; cdr3_nt: TGCGCCAGCAGCTTGGGGGCGGCAGGAACGAACACTGAAGCTTTCTTT; v_call: TRBV5-1; j_call: TRBJ1-1; d_call: -; clone_size: -
cdr3_aa: CASSSGQGIGETQYF; cdr3_nt: TGCGCCAGCAGCTCTGGACAGGGGATTGGAGAGACCCAGTACTTC; v_call: TRBV5-1; j_call: TRBJ2-5; d_call: TRBD1; clone_size: -
cdr3_aa: CASSLGAWDTEAFF; cdr3_nt: TGTGCCAGCAGTTTGGGCGCTTGGGACACTGAAGCTTTCTTT; v_call: TRBV27; j_call: TRBJ1-1; d_call: -; clone_size: few
cdr3_aa: CASRSGGSSYNEQFF; cdr3_nt: TGTGCCAGCAGATCGGGGGGGAGCTCCTACAATGAGCAGTTCTTC; v_call: TRBV27; j_call: TRBJ2-1; d_call: TRBD2; clone_size: -
cdr3_aa: CAWSGIPVDTQYF; cdr3_nt: TGTGCCTGGAGTGGGATCCCGGTAGATACGCAGTATTTT; v_call: TRBV30; j_call: TRBJ2-3; d_call: -; clone_size: -
cdr3_aa: CASSVGTSGMQETQYF; cdr3_nt: TGTGCCAGCAGCGTAGGGACTAGCGGGATGCAAGAGACCCAGTACTTC; v_call: TRBV9; j_call: TRBJ2-5; d_call: TRBD2; clone_size: -
cdr3_aa: CASSGQNSGANVLTF; cdr3_nt: TGTGCCAGCAGCGGGCAGAACTCTGGGGCCAACGTCCTGACTTTC; v_call: TRBV27; j_call: TRBJ2-6; d_call: -; clone_size: -
cdr3_aa: CASSQQGEWGTEAFF; cdr3_nt: TGCGCCAGCAGCCAACAGGGGGAATGGGGTACTGAAGCTTTCTTT; v_call: TRBV4-3; j_call: TRBJ1-1; d_call: TRBD1; clone_size: -
cdr3_aa: CASSKVNAGNQPQHF; cdr3_nt: TGTGCCAGCAGCAAAGTCAATGCAGGGAATCAGCCCCAGCATTTT; v_call: TRBV21-1; j_call: TRBJ1-5; d_call: -; clone_size: -
cdr3_aa: CASSQQSPENTIYF; cdr3_nt: TGCGCCAGCAGCCAACAGAGCCCGGAAAACACCATATATTTT; v_call: TRBV5-1; j_call: TRBJ1-3; d_call: -; clone_size: -
cdr3_aa: CASSLVVGVPGELFF; cdr3_nt: TGTGCCAGCAGCCTCGTAGTGGGGGTTCCCGGGGAGCTGTTTTTT; v_call: TRBV6-5; j_call: TRBJ2-2; d_call: -; clone_size: -
cdr3_aa: CASSGRFVGTEAFF; cdr3_nt: TGTGCCAGCAGCGGCAGATTTGTGGGCACTGAAGCTTTCTTT; v_call: TRBV7-3; j_call: TRBJ1-1; d_call: -; clone_size: -
cdr3_aa: CASSLWGQGKATEAFF; cdr3_nt: TGTGCCAGCAGTTTATGGGGACAGGGGAAGGCCACTGAAGCTTTCTTT; v_call: TRBV28; j_call: TRBJ1-1; d_call: TRBD1; clone_size: -
cdr3_aa: CASSGPGQDLYEQYF; cdr3_nt: TGTGCCAGCAGCGGACCGGGACAGGATCTATACGAGCAGTACTTC; v_call: TRBV7-9; j_call: TRBJ2-7; d_call: TRBD1; clone_size: many
cdr3_aa: CASSMGTSNFNEQFF; cdr3_nt: TGTGCCAGTAGTATGGGGACTAGCAACTTTAATGAGCAGTTCTTC; v_call: TRBV19; j_call: TRBJ2-1; d_call: TRBD2; clone_size: -
cdr3_aa: CASSPPSTDTQYF; cdr3_nt: TGTGCCAGCTCACCACCGAGCACAGATACGCAGTATTTT; v_call: TRBV18; j_call: TRBJ2-3; d_call: -; clone_size: few
cdr3_aa: CASSSWRGANYGYTF; cdr3_nt: TGTGCCAGCAGCTCATGGAGGGGAGCTAACTATGGCTACACCTTC; v_call: TRBV5-8; j_call: TRBJ1-2; d_call: -; clone_size: -
cdr3_aa: CASSLSSGSSYEQYF; cdr3_nt: TGTGCCAGCAGCTTGAGTAGCGGGAGTTCCTACGAGCAGTACTTC; v_call: TRBV5-4; j_call: TRBJ2-7; d_call: TRBD2; clone_size: -
cdr3_aa: CASRLQGVTQETQYF; cdr3_nt: TGCGCCAGCAGATTGCAGGGGGTCACCCAAGAGACCCAGTACTTC; v_call: TRBV5-1; j_call: TRBJ2-5; d_call: TRBD1; clone_size: -
cdr3_aa: CASSPGSYSYEQYF; cdr3_nt: TGTGCCAGCAGCCCCGGGAGCTACTCCTACGAGCAGTACTTC; v_call: TRBV14; j_call: TRBJ2-7; d_call: -; clone_size: -
cdr3_aa: CASSQDAGGDYEQYF; cdr3_nt: TGCGCCAGCAGCCAAGATGCGGGAGGCGACTACGAGCAGTACTTC; v_call: TRBV4-3; j_call: TRBJ2-7; d_call: TRBD2; clone_size: large
cdr3_aa: CASGTYVYEQYF; cdr3_nt: TGTGCCAGCGGGACTTACGTCTACGAGCAGTACTTC; v_call: TRBV27; j_call: TRBJ2-7; d_call: -; clone_size: -
cdr3_aa: CATRWRNEQFF; cdr3_nt: TGTGCCACCAGGTGGCGAAATGAGCAGTTCTTC; v_call: TRBV6-5; j_call: TRBJ2-1; d_call: -; clone_size: -
cdr3_aa: CASSDPGLAGGRETQYF; cdr3_nt: TGTGCCAGCAGCGATCCGGGACTAGCGGGAGGTCGAGAGACCCAGTACTTC; v_call: TRBV2; j_call: TRBJ2-5; d_call: TRBD2; clone_size: once
cdr3_aa: CASSSEIVAGLRTDTQYF; cdr3_nt: TGCGCCAGCAGTTCCGAAATTGTAGCGGGCCTCCGCACAGATACGCAGTATTTT; v_call: TRBV5-1; j_call: TRBJ2-3; d_call: TRBD2; clone_size: -
cdr3_aa: CASRPTGTSGSNEQFF; cdr3_nt: TGTGCCAGCAGGCCCACCGGGACTAGCGGGAGCAATGAGCAGTTCTTC; v_call: TRBV11-2; j_call: TRBJ2-1; d_call: TRBD2; clone_size: -
cdr3_aa: CASSPRQGLWEQFF; cdr3_nt: TGTGCCAGCAGCCCGAGACAGGGACTCTGGGAGCAGTTCTTC; v_call: TRBV9; j_call: TRBJ2-1; d_call: -; clone_size: -
cdr3_aa: CASSFRDYGYTF; cdr3_nt: TGTGCCAGCAGCTTCCGGGACTATGGCTACACCTTC; v_call: TRBV7-9; j_call: TRBJ1-2; d_call: -; clone_size: -
cdr3_aa: CASSPPGSVAYEQYF; cdr3_nt: TGTGCCAGCAGCCCTCCGGGGTCCGTTGCCTACGAGCAGTACTTC; v_call: TRBV7-8; j_call: TRBJ2-7; d_call: -; clone_size: -
cdr3_aa: CASSLDVWYEQYF; cdr3_nt: TGCGCCAGCAGCTTGGATGTGTGGTACGAGCAGTACTTC; v_call: TRBV5-1; j_call: TRBJ2-7; d_call: -; clone_size: -
cdr3_aa: CASSISAGNQPQHF; cdr3_nt: TGTGCCAGTAGTATATCGGCAGGCAATCAGCCCCAGCATTTT; v_call: TRBV19; j_call: TRBJ1-5; d_call: -; clone_size: -
cdr3_aa: CASSLEPGGNQPQHF; cdr3_nt: TGCGCCAGCAGCTTGGAACCAGGAGGTAATCAGCCCCAGCATTTT; v_call: TRBV5-1; j_call: TRBJ1-5; d_call: -; clone_size: few
cdr3_aa: CASSQSGTGSVYEQYF; cdr3_nt: TGCGCCAGCAGTCAATCCGGGACAGGGTCGGTCTACGAGCAGTACTTC; v_call: TRBV23-1; j_call: TRBJ2-7; d_call: TRBD1; clone_size: -